The sequence of this T cell receptor (beta chain) was determined in a study of cytomegalovirus exposure and HLA in healthy donors. Study information: An earlier analysis found some 100 million unique TCR beta sequences from about 190 million T cells. General study results and limits: The CMV antigen specificity of a few CMV-associated chains was confirmed through in vitro analysis. The authors later found most CMV-associated TCR beta chains appeared HLA-restricted.

Remarks on this clone: The target antigen is unknown.

Both 60 Vbeta primers and 13 Jbeta primers went into the PCR. The repertoire was sequenced with immunoSEQ multiplex PCR; TCRdb's copy has only in-frame clones and lacks some. This sample has about 150,000 clones, with nearly 80% found just once. The CDR3 sequence is 15 residues long. Germline CDR1 reads SGHNT; CDR2 reads YENEEA. Deletions cut 6 bases from V and 1 base from J, with 16 bases between. This clonotype was sampled from a male donor in good health and CMV-seronegative. The V call is TRBV11-3, the J call TRBJ2-7; D possibly corresponds to TRBD1 (6 bases). The sequencing input was PBMCs. This CDR3 is CASRNRGTNSYEQYF. CDR3 nucleotides: TGTGCCAGCAGAAATAGGGGGACAAATTCCTACGAGCAGTACTTC.